The text below deals with one TCR beta chain. Cohort assignment relied on participant-reported clinical history. In the original processing: Reference gene primer amplification yielded estimated nucleated cell counts. Some clones are missing from TCRdb's copy, which holds only in-frame ones; the method was immunoSEQ multiplex PCR. The V and J calls and clone size come from that table; D and trimming were worked out from the DNA. The table records roughly 500,000 clones, around 89% of them present only once. The sample comes from a study of blood T cell repertoires in COVID-19. Overall study: The United States, Italy and Spain were the sources of the acute and convalescent COVID-19 samples. Sample material is recorded as cDNA or gDNA derived from T cells, B-cell-depleted T cells, or PBMCs.

The V and J ends lost 5 bases and 6 bases, in that order; junction bases with no gene match: 9. This CDR3 has 14 residues. CDR1 is MNHEY, CDR2 SVGEGT, per germline. The chain recombines TRBV6-2 or TRBV6-3 with TRBJ2-7; 8 bases are a match to TRBD1. The sequencing input was PBMCs or T cells enriched from blood (not recorded which). This receptor was obtained from a woman in her thirties or forties who had recovered from COVID-19. CDR3 region: CASSRQGAQGEQYF. The CDR3 DNA follows: TGTGCCAGCAGTCGGCAGGGGGCGCAGGGCGAGCAGTACTTC.